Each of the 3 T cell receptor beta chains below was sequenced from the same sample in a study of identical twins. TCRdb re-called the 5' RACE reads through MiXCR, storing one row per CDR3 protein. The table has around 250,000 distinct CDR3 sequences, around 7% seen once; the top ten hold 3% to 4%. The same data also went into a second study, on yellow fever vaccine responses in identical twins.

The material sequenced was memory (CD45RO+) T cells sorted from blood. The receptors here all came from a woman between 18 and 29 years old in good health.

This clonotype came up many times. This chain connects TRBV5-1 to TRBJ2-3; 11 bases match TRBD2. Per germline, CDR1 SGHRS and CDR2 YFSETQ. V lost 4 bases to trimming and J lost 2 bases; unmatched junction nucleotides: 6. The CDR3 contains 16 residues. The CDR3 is CASSGGLAVNTDTQYF. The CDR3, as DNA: TGCGCCAGCAGCGGGGGACTAGCGGTAAACACAGATACGCAGTATTTT. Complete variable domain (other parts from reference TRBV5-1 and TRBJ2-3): KAGVTQTPRYLIKTRGQQVTLSCSPISGHRSVSWYQQTPGQGLQFLFEYFSETQRNKGNFPGRFSGRQFSNSRSEMNVSTLELGDSALYLCASSGGLAVNTDTQYFGPGTRLTVL.

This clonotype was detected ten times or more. For the CDR3, the DNA is TGCGCCAGCAGCCATATCATTGCAGTCACAGATACGCAGTATTTT. The encoded protein is CASSHIIAVTDTQYF. J is TRBJ2-3 and V is TRBV4-1; D is uncertain. Trimming shortened V by 3 bases and J by 2 bases, and 12 bases separated the two germline ends. The CDR3 extends over 15 amino acids. Germline V gives CDR1 MGHRA, CDR2 YSYEKL.

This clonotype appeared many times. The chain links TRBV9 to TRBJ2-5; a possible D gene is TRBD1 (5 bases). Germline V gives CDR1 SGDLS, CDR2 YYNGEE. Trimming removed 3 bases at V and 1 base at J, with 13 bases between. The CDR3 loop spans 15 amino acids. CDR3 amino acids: CASSGDPDTQETQYF. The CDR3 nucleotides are TGTGCCAGCAGCGGAGACCCGGACACCCAAGAGACCCAGTACTTC.